A few counts support the clone carrying this T cell receptor beta chain. Its antigen is not known. The sample originates from a study of CD8 T cell repertoires and HIV-1 epitope variants. For the study at large: An uncultured baseline aliquot held 1M T cells.

V shed 0 bases and J shed 2 bases, with 8 bases lying between them. This CDR3 comprises 14 residues. Germline V gene lookup returns CDR1 MGHRA and CDR2 YSYEKL. Measured with immunoSEQ multiplex PCR; TCRdb has only the in-frame clones, and not every one. Found here are around 4,800 clones, 55% to 70% of them singletons; the top ten hold under 55%. This clonotype was sampled from a male donor with HIV. The gene calls are TRBV4-1 and TRBJ2-7, with D possibly matching TRBD2 (5 bases). The sample was cultured CD8+ T cells derived from PBMCs. The CDR3 DNA is TGCGCCAGCAGCCAAGAACTAGTGGCCTACGAGCAGTACTTC. Translated: CASSQELVAYEQYF.